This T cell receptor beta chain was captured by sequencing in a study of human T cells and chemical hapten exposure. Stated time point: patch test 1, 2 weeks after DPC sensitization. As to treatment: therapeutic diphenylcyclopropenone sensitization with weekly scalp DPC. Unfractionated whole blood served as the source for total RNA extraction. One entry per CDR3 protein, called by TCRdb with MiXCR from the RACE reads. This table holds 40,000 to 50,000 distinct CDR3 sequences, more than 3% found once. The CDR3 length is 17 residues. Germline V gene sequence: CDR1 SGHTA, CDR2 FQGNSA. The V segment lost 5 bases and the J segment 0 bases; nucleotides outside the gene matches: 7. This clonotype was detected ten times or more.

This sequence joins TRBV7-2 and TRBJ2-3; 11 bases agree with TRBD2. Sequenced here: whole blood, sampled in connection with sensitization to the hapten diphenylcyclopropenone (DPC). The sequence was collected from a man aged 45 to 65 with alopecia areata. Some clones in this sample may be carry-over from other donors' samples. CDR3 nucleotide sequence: TGTGCCAGCAGCCCCGGCCCTAGCGGGGGGAGCACAGATACGCAGTATTTT. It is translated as CASSPGPSGGSTDTQYF. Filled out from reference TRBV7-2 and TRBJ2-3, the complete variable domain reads GAGVSQSPSNKVTEKGKDVELRCDPISGHTALYWYRQSLGQGLEFLIYFQGNSAPDKSGLPSDRFSAERTGGSVSTLTIQRTQQEDSAVYLCASSPGPSGGSTDTQYFGPGTRLTVL.